The 5 T cell receptor beta chains given below trace back to one sample, sequenced in a study of blood T cells in healthy people across ages. The second PCR ran about 6 to 12 cycles with a sample-barcoded 5' primer and J-beta primers. TCRdb passed the 5' RACE reads through MiXCR, listing each CDR3 protein once. The repertoire includes 730,000 or so distinct CDR3 sequences, 40% to 45% of them detected once, and 25% to 35% sits in the top ten. The source material was blood. The receptors were gathered from a man aged 80 or over in good health.

This clonotype was seen only a few times. This sequence joins TRBV6-2 or TRBV6-3 and TRBJ2-3, with D possibly TRBD2 on 5 matching bases. This CDR3 contains 14 residues. Trimming pared 0 bases from V and 2 bases from J, leaving 6 bases between. The germline V gene encodes CDR1 MNHEY and CDR2 SVGEGT. CDR3 loop: CASSYSDFTDTQYF. CDR3 DNA: TGTGCCAGCAGTTACTCGGACTTCACAGATACGCAGTATTTT.

This chain connects TRBV3-1 to TRBJ2-1; 7 bases agree with TRBD1. After removal of 4 bases from V and 8 bases from J, the junction contained 5 bases not matched to a gene. The germline V gene encodes CDR1 LGHDT and CDR2 YNNKEL (reference sequence). This CDR3 has 13 residues. The CDR3 region is CASSRDRVDEQFF. Written as DNA, the CDR3 is TGTGCCAGCAGCCGAGACAGGGTTGATGAGCAGTTCTTC.

The chain has TRBV27 and TRBJ1-6; a weak D match, TRBD1 (6 bases). Germline CDR1 reads MNHEY; CDR2 reads SMNVEV (reference sequence). Trimming removed 5 bases at V and 10 bases at J, with 15 bases between. The CDR3 is made up of 14 amino acids. The CDR3 spells CASSPDSPYSPLHF. CDR3 DNA: TGTGCCAGCAGTCCGGACAGTCCCTACTCACCCCTCCACTTT.

CDR3 residues: CSAGPSLNSPLHF. The DNA for the CDR3 is TGCAGTGCTGGACCATCTCTTAATTCACCCCTCCACTTT. The V call is TRBV20-1, the J call TRBJ1-6; D not certain. This CDR3 comprises 13 residues. The V and J ends lost 5 bases and 6 bases respectively, with 11 bases between them. CDR1 and CDR2 from the germline V gene are DFQATT and SNEGSKA (reference sequence).

This clonotype was seen a few times. The V call is TRBV6-1, the J call TRBJ1-2; D unclear. There are 15 residues in the CDR3. V was pared by 3 bases and J by 2 bases, with 13 bases between. The V gene's germline CDR1 is MNHNS and CDR2 SASEGT. The CDR3 region is CASSDKAGRNYGYTF. In DNA form, the CDR3 reads TGTGCCAGCAGTGACAAAGCGGGCAGGAACTATGGCTACACCTTC.